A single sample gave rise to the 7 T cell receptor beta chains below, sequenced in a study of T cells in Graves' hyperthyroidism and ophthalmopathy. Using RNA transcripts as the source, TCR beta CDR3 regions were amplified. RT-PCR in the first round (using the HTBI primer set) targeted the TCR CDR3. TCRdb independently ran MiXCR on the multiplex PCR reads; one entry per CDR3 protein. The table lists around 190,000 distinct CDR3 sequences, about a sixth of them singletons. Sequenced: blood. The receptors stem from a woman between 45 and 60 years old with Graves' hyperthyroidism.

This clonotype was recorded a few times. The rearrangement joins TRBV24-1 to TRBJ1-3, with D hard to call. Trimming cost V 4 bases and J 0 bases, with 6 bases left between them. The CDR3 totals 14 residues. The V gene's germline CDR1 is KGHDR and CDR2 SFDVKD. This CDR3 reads CATSDRGSGNTIYF. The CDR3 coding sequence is TGTGCCACCAGTGACCGGGGCTCTGGAAACACCATATATTTT.

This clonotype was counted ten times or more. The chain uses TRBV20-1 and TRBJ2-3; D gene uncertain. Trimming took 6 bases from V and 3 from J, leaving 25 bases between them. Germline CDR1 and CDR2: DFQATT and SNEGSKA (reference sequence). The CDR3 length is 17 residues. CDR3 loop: CSALPYRFPRPTDTQYF. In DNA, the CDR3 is TGCAGTGCCCTGCCCTATCGCTTCCCTAGGCCTACAGATACGCAGTATTTT.

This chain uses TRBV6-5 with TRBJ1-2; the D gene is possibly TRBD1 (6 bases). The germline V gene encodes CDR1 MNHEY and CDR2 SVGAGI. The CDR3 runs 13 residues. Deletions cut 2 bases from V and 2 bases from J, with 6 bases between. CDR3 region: CASSYTGNYGYTF. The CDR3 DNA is TGTGCCAGCAGTTACACAGGGAACTATGGCTACACCTTC.

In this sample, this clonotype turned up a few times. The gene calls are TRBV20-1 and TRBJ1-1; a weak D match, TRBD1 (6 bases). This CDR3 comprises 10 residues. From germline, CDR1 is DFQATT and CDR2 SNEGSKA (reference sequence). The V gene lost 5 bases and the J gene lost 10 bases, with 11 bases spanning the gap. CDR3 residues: CSALRDIAFF. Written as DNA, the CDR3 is TGCAGTGCTTTACGGGACATAGCTTTCTTT.

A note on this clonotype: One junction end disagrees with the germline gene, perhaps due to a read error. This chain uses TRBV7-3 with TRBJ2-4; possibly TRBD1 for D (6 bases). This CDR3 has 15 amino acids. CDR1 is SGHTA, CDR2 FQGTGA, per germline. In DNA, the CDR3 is TGTGCCGGCAGCTTATCTGGGGGCGACGGAAACATTCAGTACTTC. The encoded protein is CAGSLSGGDGNIQYF.

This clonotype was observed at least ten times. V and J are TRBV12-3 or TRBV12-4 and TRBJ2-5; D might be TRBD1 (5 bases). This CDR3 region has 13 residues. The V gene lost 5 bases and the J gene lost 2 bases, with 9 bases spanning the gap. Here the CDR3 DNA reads TGTGCCAGCAGTCAACAGGAACAAGAGACCCAGTACTTC. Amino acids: CASSQQEQETQYF.

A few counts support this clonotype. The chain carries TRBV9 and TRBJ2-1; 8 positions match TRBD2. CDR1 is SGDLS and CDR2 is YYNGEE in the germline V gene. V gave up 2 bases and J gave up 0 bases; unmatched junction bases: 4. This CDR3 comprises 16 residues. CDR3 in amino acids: CASSVGLGTSYNEQFF. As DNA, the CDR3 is TGTGCCAGCAGCGTGGGACTAGGGACCTCCTACAATGAGCAGTTCTTC.